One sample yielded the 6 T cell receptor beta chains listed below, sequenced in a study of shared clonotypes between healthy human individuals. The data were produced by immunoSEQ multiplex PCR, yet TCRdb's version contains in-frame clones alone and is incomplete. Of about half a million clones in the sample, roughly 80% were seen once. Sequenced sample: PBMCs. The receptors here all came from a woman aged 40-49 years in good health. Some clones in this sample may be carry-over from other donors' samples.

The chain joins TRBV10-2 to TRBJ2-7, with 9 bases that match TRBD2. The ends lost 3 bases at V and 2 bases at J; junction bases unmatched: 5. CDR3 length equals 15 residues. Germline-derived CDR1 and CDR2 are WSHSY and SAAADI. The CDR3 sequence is CASSELSGGPYEQYF. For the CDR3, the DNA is TGCGCCAGCAGTGAACTTAGCGGGGGACCCTACGAGCAGTACTTC.

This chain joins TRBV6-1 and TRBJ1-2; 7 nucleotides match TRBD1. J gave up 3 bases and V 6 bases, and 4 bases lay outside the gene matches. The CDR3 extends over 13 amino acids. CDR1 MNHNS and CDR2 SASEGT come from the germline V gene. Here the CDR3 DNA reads TGTGCCAGCAGGAGAACAGGGGACTATGGCTACACCTTC. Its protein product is CASRRTGDYGYTF.

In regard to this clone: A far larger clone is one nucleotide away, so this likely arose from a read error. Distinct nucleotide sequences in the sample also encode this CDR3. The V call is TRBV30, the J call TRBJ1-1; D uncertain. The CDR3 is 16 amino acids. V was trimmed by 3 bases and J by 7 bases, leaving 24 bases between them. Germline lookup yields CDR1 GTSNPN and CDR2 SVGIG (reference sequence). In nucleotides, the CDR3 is TGTGCCTGGAGGCCGAAGCTAGGACCCGGCGGGGATGAAGCTTTCTTT. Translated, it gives CAWRPKLGPGGDEAFF.

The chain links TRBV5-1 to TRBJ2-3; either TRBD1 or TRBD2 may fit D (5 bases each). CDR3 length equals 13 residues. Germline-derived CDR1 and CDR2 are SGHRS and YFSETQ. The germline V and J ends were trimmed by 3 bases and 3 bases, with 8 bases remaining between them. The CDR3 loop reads CASSWDATDTQYF. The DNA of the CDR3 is TGCGCCAGCAGCTGGGACGCAACAGATACGCAGTATTTT.

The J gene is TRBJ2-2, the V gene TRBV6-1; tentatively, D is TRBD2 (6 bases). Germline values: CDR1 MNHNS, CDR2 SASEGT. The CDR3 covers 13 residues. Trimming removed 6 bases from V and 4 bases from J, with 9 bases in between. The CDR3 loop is CASREGFTGELFF. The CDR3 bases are TGTGCCAGCAGGGAGGGGTTCACCGGGGAGCTGTTTTTT.

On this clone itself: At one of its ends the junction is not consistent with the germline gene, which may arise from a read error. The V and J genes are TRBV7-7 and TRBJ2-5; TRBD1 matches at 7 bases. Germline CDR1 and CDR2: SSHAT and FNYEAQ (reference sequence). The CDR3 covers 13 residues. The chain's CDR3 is CASSSGTEETQYF. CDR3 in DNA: TGTGCTAGCAGCTCCGGGACAGAAGAGACCCAGTACTTC.